The 29 T cell receptor beta chains below all came from one sample that was sequenced in a study of regulatory T cells in long-lasting Graves disease. For TCR beta, libraries came from iRepertoire HTBI primers and Arm-PCR of CDR3 regions. TCRdb re-analysed the multiplex PCR reads in MiXCR, keeping a single row per CDR3 protein. The profile shows approximately 290,000 distinct CDR3 sequences, 22% of them singletons. The time point was: persistent/refractory GD, antithyroid drugs over 5 years with positive TRAb. Scientists built the TCR library using RNA that was extracted from PBMCs. The sample was peripheral blood mononuclear cells (PBMCs), taken when the disease was refractory, from a patient treated with antithyroid drugs. All receptors come from a female donor with Graves disease.

This clonotype came up many times. The rearrangement links TRBV7-2 to TRBJ1-2; 7 positions match TRBD1. The CDR3 totals 13 residues. V shed 10 bases and J 4 bases; nucleotides not matched to a gene: 9. Germline V gene lookup returns CDR1 SGHTA and CDR2 FQGNSA. The CDR3: CAILGWDSYGYTF. CDR3 in DNA: TGTGCCATCCTGGGTTGGGACAGCTATGGCTACACCTTC. Using reference TRBV7-2 and TRBJ1-2 for the parts outside the CDR3, the full variable domain is GAGVSQSPSNKVTEKGKDVELRCDPISGHTALYWYRQSLGQGLEFLIYFQGNSAPDKSGLPSDRFSAERTGGSVSTLTIQRTQQEDSAVYLCAILGWDSYGYTFGSGTRLTVV.

This clonotype was observed many times. This chain joins TRBV28 and TRBJ1-4; D remains ambiguous. Germline V gene sequence: CDR1 MDHEN, CDR2 SYDVKM. The CDR3 runs 14 residues. The V gene lost 2 bases and the J gene lost 0 bases, with 4 bases spanning the gap. CDR3 region: CASSLLATNEKLFF. The CDR3 DNA reads as TGTGCCAGCAGTTTACTTGCAACTAATGAAAAACTGTTTTTT.

The sample holds many counts of this clonotype. The gene calls are TRBV28 and TRBJ2-5, with 10 nucleotides matching TRBD2. V lost 6 bases, J lost 5 bases, and 9 bases stayed unmatched. CDR1 and CDR2 (germline): MDHEN, SYDVKM. The length of the CDR3 is 15 residues. The CDR3 protein is CASRLAGASRETQYF. Here the CDR3 DNA reads TGTGCCAGCAGGCTAGCGGGAGCCTCGCGTGAGACCCAGTACTTC.

This clonotype was seen repeatedly, ten times or more. The gene calls are TRBV7-2 and TRBJ2-7, with D possibly TRBD2 on 5 matching bases. Trimming removed 1 base from V and 0 bases from J, with 7 bases in between. CDR3 length equals 14 residues. CDR1 and CDR2 from the germline V gene are SGHTA and FQGNSA. This chain's CDR3 is CASSLVGSSYEQYF. As DNA, the CDR3 is TGTGCCAGCAGCTTAGTGGGGAGCTCCTACGAGCAGTACTTC.

This clonotype was detected only a few times. The chain employs TRBV10-3 and TRBJ2-3; 7 bases fit TRBD2. Germline-derived CDR1 and CDR2 are ENHRY and SYGVKD. There are 14 residues in the CDR3. V was clipped by 5 bases and J by 2 bases; unmatched bases: 4. The CDR3 spells CAISRLASTDTQYF. Here the CDR3 DNA reads TGTGCCATCAGTAGACTAGCATCCACAGATACGCAGTATTTT.

This clonotype was found a few times. It may be a read error: a sequence one base away is much more abundant. The chain combines TRBV7-2 with TRBJ1-2; possible D gene TRBD1, 5 bases. Germline assignment: CDR1 SGHTA and CDR2 FQGNSA. The CDR3 is 13 amino acids. Deletions cut 5 bases from V and 4 bases from J, with 11 bases between. The CDR3 DNA sequence: TGTGCCAGCAGCCACGACAGCCGCTATGGCTACACCTTC. It yields the protein CASSHDSRYGYTF.

In this sample, this clonotype turned up many times. This chain uses TRBV29-1 with TRBJ1-2, with a tentative D call TRBD1 (6 bases). Germline V gives CDR1 SQVTM, CDR2 ANQGSEA. Deletions cut 7 bases from V and 4 bases from J, with 16 bases between. The CDR3 extends over 13 amino acids. CDR3 sequence (DNA): TGCAGCGACTGGGGGCCTGGGGGCTATGGCTACACCTTC. Residues: CSDWGPGGYGYTF. Together with reference TRBV29-1 and TRBJ1-2, the CDR3 gives the full variable domain: SAVISQKPSRDICQRGTSLTIQCQVDSQVTMMFWYRQQPGQSLTLIATANQGSEATYESGFVIDKFPISRPNLTFSTLTVSNMSPEDSSIYLCSDWGPGGYGYTFGSGTRLTVV.

Turning to this clonotype: Given a much more abundant clone one base away, this may be a read error. J is TRBJ2-7 and V is TRBV7-2; weak D call: TRBD2 (5 bases). CDR1 is SGHTA, CDR2 FQGNSA, per germline. The length of the CDR3 is 15 residues. The CDR3 DNA reads TGTGCCAGCACCTTATCCGTATCGGGAACCTACGAGCAGTACTTC. Protein sequence: CASTLSVSGTYEQYF.

In this sample, this clonotype turned up many times. This sequence joins TRBV20-1 and TRBJ2-7; 7 bases agree with TRBD1. J gave up 3 bases and V 6 bases, and 11 bases lay outside the gene matches. The CDR3 runs 14 residues. Germline lookup yields CDR1 DFQATT and CDR2 SNEGSKA (reference sequence). The CDR3 DNA reads as TGCAGTGCCCGGAACAGGGGTTGGCTCTACGAGCAGTACTTC. Translated: CSARNRGWLYEQYF.

This clonotype occurred a few times. The rearrangement joins TRBV4-1 to TRBJ1-4; D call uncertain. The CDR3 totals 13 residues. CDR1 and CDR2 from the germline V gene are MGHRA and YSYEKL. V lost 0 bases, J lost 10 bases, and 9 bases lay in between. CDR3 amino acids: CASSQDRGGKLFF. In nucleotides, the CDR3 is TGCGCCAGCAGCCAAGATAGAGGTGGAAAACTGTTTTTT.

V and J are TRBV4-2 and TRBJ1-5; D is ambiguous. Germline V gene sequence: CDR1 LGHNA, CDR2 YNFKEQ. The V gene lost 0 bases and the J gene lost 0 bases, with 12 bases spanning the gap. This CDR3 spans 17 amino acids. The CDR3 DNA is TGTGCCAGCAGCCAAGAAGCGGTACCAAATAGCAATCAGCCCCAGCATTTT. Translation: CASSQEAVPNSNQPQHF.

Many counts were recorded for this clonotype. The chain is built from TRBV28 and TRBJ1-1; D is ambiguous. The CDR3 consists of 14 residues. V was trimmed by 10 bases and J by 3 bases, leaving 18 bases between them. Germline values: CDR1 MDHEN, CDR2 SYDVKM. In nucleotides, the CDR3 is TGTGCCACCCGGGAAGACGAGGAATACACTGAAGCTTTCTTT. Protein product: CATREDEEYTEAFF. Filled out from reference TRBV28 and TRBJ1-1, the complete variable domain reads DVKVTQSSRYLVKRTGEKVFLECVQDMDHENMFWYRQDPGLGLRLIYFSYDVKMKEKGDIPEGYSVSREKKERFSLILESASTNQTSMYLCATREDEEYTEAFFGQGTRLTVV.

A remark on this clonotype: An end of the junction differs from the germline gene, which may be a read error. The chain links TRBV18 to TRBJ2-2, with TRBD2 matching 10 bases. Germline lookup yields CDR1 KGHSH and CDR2 LQKENI. This CDR3 is 16 amino acids long. CDR3 sequence reads: CASSPTSGEHTGEMFF. The DNA for the CDR3 is TGTGCCAGCTCACCTACTAGCGGGGAACACACCGGGGAGATGTTTTTT.

This clonotype showed up many times. The chain couples TRBV6-5 to TRBJ1-1; tentative D call: TRBD1 (6 bases). Germline CDR1 and CDR2: MNHEY and SVGAGI. Trimming left V 2 bases short and J 10 bases short, with 20 bases between. The CDR3 has 15 amino acids. This chain's CDR3 is CASSYGGQNRGLAFF. The CDR3 DNA sequence: TGTGCCAGCAGTTACGGTGGACAGAACCGGGGATTAGCTTTCTTT.

Comment on this clonotype: Being one base from a much bigger clone, this may be a read error. The chain uses TRBV18 and TRBJ2-5; D remains ambiguous. The CDR3 contains 14 residues. V gave up 2 bases and J gave up 3 bases, with 10 bases separating them. Germline V gene lookup returns CDR1 KGHSH and CDR2 LQKENI. The CDR3 loop reads CASSPGDGKETQYF. Written as DNA, the CDR3 is TGTGCCAGCTCACCAGGGGATGGGAAAGAGACCCAGTACTTC. Combining the CDR3 with reference TRBV18 and TRBJ2-5 gives the whole variable domain NAGVMQNPRHLVRRRGQEARLRCSPMKGHSHVYWYRQLPEEGLKFMVYLQKENIIDESGMPKERFSAEFPKEGPSILRIQQVVRGDSAAYFCASSPGDGKETQYFGPGTRLLVL.

This rearrangement joins TRBV30 to TRBJ1-4; D not resolved. The CDR3 runs 13 residues. With 3 bases removed from V and 8 bases from J, the gap between germline ends came to 13 bases. Looked up from germline, CDR1 is GTSNPN and CDR2 is SVGIG (reference sequence). CDR3 residues: CAWSRGGSEKLFF. The CDR3 DNA reads TGTGCCTGGAGCCGGGGTGGTAGCGAAAAACTGTTTTTT.

This clonotype was observed many times. CDR3 bases: TGTGCCAGCAGCCCGCAACTAGCGGGAGGGTTGCAGACCCAGTACTTC. Protein product: CASSPQLAGGLQTQYF. J is TRBJ2-5 and V is TRBV7-2, with 13 bases matching TRBD2. J was trimmed by 6 bases and V by 5 bases; bases with no gene match: 9. This CDR3 has 16 amino acids. The germline V gene has CDR1 SGHTA and CDR2 FQGNSA. The full variable domain, its missing parts supplied by reference TRBV7-2 and TRBJ2-5, is GAGVSQSPSNKVTEKGKDVELRCDPISGHTALYWYRQSLGQGLEFLIYFQGNSAPDKSGLPSDRFSAERTGGSVSTLTIQRTQQEDSAVYLCASSPQLAGGLQTQYFGPGTRLLVL.

This clonotype was picked up many times. This chain joins TRBV6-1 and TRBJ1-4; D is unclear. The CDR3 length is 15 residues. V gave up 5 bases and J gave up 7 bases, with 17 bases separating them. In germline, CDR1 is MNHNS, CDR2 SASEGT. The CDR3 is CASSRGRVEGEKLFF. The DNA of the CDR3 is TGTGCCAGCAGTCGCGGGAGAGTGGAGGGTGAAAAACTGTTTTTT.

The rearrangement joins TRBV7-2 to TRBJ2-3, with 11 positions matching TRBD2. The CDR3 length is 16 residues. Germline V CDR1 and CDR2: SGHTA, FQGNSA. V shed 5 bases, J shed 2 bases, and the junction held 6 bases outside the gene matches. The CDR3 coding sequence is TGTGCCAGCAGCAAATCTAGCGGGAGGTACACAGATACGCAGTATTTT. Protein product: CASSKSSGRYTDTQYF.

This clonotype occurred many times. The chain has TRBV11-2 and TRBJ2-5; 13 nucleotides agree with TRBD2. Germline assignment: CDR1 SGHAT and CDR2 FQNNGV. This CDR3 is built from 16 residues. The junction had 6 bases not matched to a gene; V was cut back by 5 bases and J by 3 bases. This CDR3 reads CASSKSGTSGKETQYF. For the CDR3, the DNA is TGTGCCAGCAGCAAATCCGGGACTAGCGGGAAAGAGACCCAGTACTTC.

This clonotype was recorded at least ten times. The chain couples TRBV28 to TRBJ1-2; D is uncertain. This CDR3 has 13 amino acids. V lost 2 bases, J lost 5 bases, and 9 bases lay in between. Germline CDR1 reads MDHEN; CDR2 reads SYDVKM. The CDR3 nucleotides are TGTGCCAGCAGTTTAGAATACGAATATGGCTACACCTTC. This gives the protein CASSLEYEYGYTF.

This clonotype has at least ten counts. An end of the junction does not agree with germline; a read error may underlie this. The V and J genes are TRBV28 and TRBJ1-5; D gene unclear. Germline CDR1 is MDHEN and CDR2 is SYDVKM. CDR3 size: 14 residues. The CDR3 loop is CASAPVSSDQPQHF. DNA of the CDR3: TGTGCCAGCGCTCCGGTCTCTAGCGATCAGCCCCAGCATTTT.

V usage is TRBV7-2 and J usage is TRBJ2-3; 7 bases map to TRBD2. Germline CDR1 and CDR2: SGHTA and FQGNSA. The CDR3 covers 17 residues. Trimming took 5 bases from V and 2 from J; bases not matched to a gene: 13. CDR3 region: CASSPPSAGAPTDTQYF. DNA of the CDR3: TGTGCCAGCAGCCCCCCAAGCGCGGGAGCACCCACAGATACGCAGTATTTT.

The chain links TRBV4-1 to TRBJ2-7; 9 bases are a match to TRBD2. V was clipped by 2 bases and J by 0 bases; unmatched bases: 5. CDR3 length: 16 amino acids. Per germline, CDR1 MGHRA and CDR2 YSYEKL. In DNA form, the CDR3 reads TGCGCCAGCAGCCAACAACTAGCGGGCCTCTCCTACGAGCAGTACTTC. Translated, it gives CASSQQLAGLSYEQYF.

The chain is built from TRBV29-1 and TRBJ2-7, with no clear D. V was pared by 6 bases and J by 2 bases, with 11 bases between. The V gene's germline CDR1 is SQVTM and CDR2 ANQGSEA. There are 12 residues in the CDR3. CDR3 protein: CSVLTGTYEQYF. The CDR3 DNA reads as TGCAGCGTCCTGACGGGTACCTACGAGCAGTACTTC.

The genes are TRBV29-1 and TRBJ2-7; D perhaps matches TRBD2 (6 bases). The CDR3 runs 12 residues. Germline CDR1 and CDR2: SQVTM and ANQGSEA. V was shortened by 3 bases and J by 6 bases, with 12 bases between the two germline ends. CDR3 sequence: CSVDHPGVEQYF. In DNA, the CDR3 is TGCAGCGTTGACCATCCGGGGGTCGAGCAGTACTTC.

This clonotype was counted at least ten times. The V gene is TRBV28, the J gene TRBJ2-7; maybe TRBD2 (5 bases). Germline V gene sequence: CDR1 MDHEN, CDR2 SYDVKM. V dropped 3 bases and J dropped 3 bases, with 12 bases sitting between them. CDR3 length: 14 residues. CDR3 loop: CASSLPGLNYEQYF. CDR3 nucleotide sequence: TGTGCCAGCAGTTTGCCAGGACTCAACTACGAGCAGTACTTC.

This clonotype was observed a handful of times. The CDR3 sequence: CASSTELYSNQPQHF. In DNA, the CDR3 is TGTGCCAGTAGTACAGAGCTCTATAGCAATCAGCCCCAGCATTTT. The J gene is TRBJ1-5, the V gene TRBV19, with D hard to call. Trimming removed 4 bases at V and 0 bases at J, with 10 bases between. This CDR3 contains 15 residues. CDR1 and CDR2 from the germline V gene are LNHDA and SQIVND (reference sequence).

Regarding this clonotype: The CDR3 end shows no conserved phenylalanine or tryptophan, and so a read error is likely. This rearrangement joins TRBV28 to TRBJ1-1; 8 bases line up with TRBD1. Unmatched junction bases numbered 3, after V lost 5 bases and J lost 7 bases. The CDR3 spans 12 residues. Looked up from germline, CDR1 is MDHEN and CDR2 is SYDVKM. The CDR3 region has the DNA TGTGCCAGCAGTGACAGGGGACATGAAGCTTTCCTT. This sequence encodes CASSDRGHEAFL.